A single TCR beta chain is shown here with its context. The data are from a study of human T cells and chemical hapten exposure. Time point meaning: healthy volunteer bleed at 2 weeks. Extraction yielded total RNA from whole blood (unfractionated). The CDR3 has 14 amino acids. V dropped 0 bases and J dropped 4 bases, with 10 bases sitting between them. The germline V gene has CDR1 DFQATT and CDR2 SNEGSKA (reference sequence). TCRdb fed the RACE reads into MiXCR, producing one record per CDR3 protein. The data show 130,000 or so distinct CDR3 sequences, approximately 9% seen once. The rearrangement joins TRBV20-1 to TRBJ2-1; D gene uncertain. Sequenced input: whole blood. The TCR comes from a male donor in good health. Some clones in this sample may be carry-over from other donors' samples. The CDR3 region is CSARDPREYNEQFF. CDR3 bases: TGCAGTGCTAGAGACCCTAGAGAGTACAATGAGCAGTTCTTC.